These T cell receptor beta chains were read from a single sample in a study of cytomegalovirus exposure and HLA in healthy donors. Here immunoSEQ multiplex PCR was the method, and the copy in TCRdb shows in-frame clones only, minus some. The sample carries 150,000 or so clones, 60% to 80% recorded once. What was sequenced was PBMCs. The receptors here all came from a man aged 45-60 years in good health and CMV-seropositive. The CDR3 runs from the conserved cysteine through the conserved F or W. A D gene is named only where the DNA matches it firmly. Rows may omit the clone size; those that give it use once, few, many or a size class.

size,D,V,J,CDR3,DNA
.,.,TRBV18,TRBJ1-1,CASSPGGASEAFF,TGTGCCAGCTCACCAGGGGGCGCCTCTGAAGCTTTCTTT
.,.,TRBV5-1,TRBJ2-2,CASSLSGKHTGELFF,TGCGCCAGCAGCTTGTCCGGGAAACACACCGGGGAGCTGTTTTTT
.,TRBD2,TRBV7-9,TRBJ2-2,CASSRVAGGLTGELFF,TGTGCCAGCAGCAGAGTAGCGGGGGGGCTCACCGGGGAGCTGTTTTTT
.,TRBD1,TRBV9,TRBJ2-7,CASSVGQGDYEQYF,TGTGCCAGCAGCGTAGGACAGGGGGACTACGAGCAGTACTTC
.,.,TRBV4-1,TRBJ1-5,CASSQVYLGSNQPQHF,TGCGCCAGCAGCCAAGTGTACCTCGGGTCCAATCAGCCCCAGCATTTT
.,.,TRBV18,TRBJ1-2,CASSPLFSTGWVRRPGDDGYTF,TGTGCCAGCTCACCACTCTTTTCAACTGGTTGGGTGAGGAGGCCAGGGGACGATGGCTACACCTTC
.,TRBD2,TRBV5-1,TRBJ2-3,CASSLNQGGFTDTQYF,TGCGCCAGCAGCTTGAACCAGGGAGGGTTCACAGATACGCAGTATTTT
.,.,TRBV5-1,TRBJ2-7,CASGLQGVEQYF,TGCGCCAGCGGACTCCAAGGCGTTGAGCAGTACTTC
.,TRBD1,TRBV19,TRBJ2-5,CASSTGTAYQETQHF,TGTGCCAGTAGTACGGGGACAGCGTACCAAGAGACCCAGCACTTC
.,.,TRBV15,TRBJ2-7,CATSREYGVRDHEQYF,TGTGCCACCAGCAGAGAGTATGGGGTCAGGGATCACGAGCAGTACTTC
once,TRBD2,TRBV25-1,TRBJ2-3,CASRPGLAGGSTDTQYF,TGTGCCAGCAGACCGGGACTAGCGGGGGGGAGCACAGATACGCAGTATTTT
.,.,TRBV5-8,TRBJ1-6,CASSPVMSSYNSPLHF,TGTGCCAGCAGTCCGGTCATGAGCTCCTATAATTCACCCCTCCACTTT
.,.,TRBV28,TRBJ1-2,CASGTLNYGYTF,TGTGCCAGCGGGACACTTAACTATGGCTACACCTTC
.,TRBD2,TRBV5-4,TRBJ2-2,CASSLGGSGGNTGELFF,TGTGCCAGCAGCTTGGGGGGTAGCGGGGGCAACACCGGGGAGCTGTTTTTT
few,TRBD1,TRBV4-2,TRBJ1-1,CASSQDDRGGAEAFF,TGTGCCAGCAGCCAAGATGACAGGGGAGGGGCTGAAGCTTTCTTT
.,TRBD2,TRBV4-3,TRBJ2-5,CASSQEFGSSGEEETQYF,TGCGCCAGCAGCCAAGAATTTGGGTCGAGCGGGGAAGAAGAGACCCAGTACTTC
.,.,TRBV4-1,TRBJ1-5,CASSQDPAGDSNQPQHF,TGCGCCAGCAGCCAAGATCCGGCAGGGGATAGCAATCAGCCCCAGCATTTT
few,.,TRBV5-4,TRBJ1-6,CASSLRGYNSPLHF,TGTGCCAGCAGCTTGAGGGGGTATAATTCACCCCTCCACTTT
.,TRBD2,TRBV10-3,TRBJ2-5,CAISTGTSDQETQYF,TGTGCCATCAGCACCGGGACTAGCGACCAAGAGACCCAGTACTTC
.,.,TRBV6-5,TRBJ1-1,CASSRGIGTEAFF,TGTGCCAGCAGCAGGGGAATAGGAACTGAAGCTTTCTTT
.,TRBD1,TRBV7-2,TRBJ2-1,CASCLGQGAYNEQFF,TGTGCCAGCTGCTTAGGACAGGGGGCTTACAATGAGCAGTTCTTC
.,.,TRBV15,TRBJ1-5,CATSREGHMSNQPQHF,TGTGCCACCAGCAGAGAGGGACATATGAGCAATCAGCCCCAGCATTTT
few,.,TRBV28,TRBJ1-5,CASSRTGQPQHF,TGTGCCAGCAGCCGTACGGGGCAGCCCCAGCATTTT
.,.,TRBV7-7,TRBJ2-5,CASSQIPGQRQETQYF,TGTGCCAGCAGCCAGATCCCCGGACAGCGCCAAGAGACCCAGTACTTC
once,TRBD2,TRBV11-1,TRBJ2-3,CASSPIAGGSSDTQYF,TGTGCCAGCAGTCCCATAGCGGGGGGCAGCTCAGATACGCAGTATTTT
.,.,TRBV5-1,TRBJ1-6,CASTHPDRPNSPLHF,TGCGCCAGCACTCACCCGGACAGACCTAATTCACCCCTCCACTTT
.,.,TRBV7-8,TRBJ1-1,CASSSGLLNTEAFF,TGTGCCAGCAGCTCGGGACTCCTCAACACTGAAGCTTTCTTT
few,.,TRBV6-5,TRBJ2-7,CAAQRSASFSYEQYF,TGTGCCGCCCAGCGGTCGGCGTCCTTCTCCTACGAGCAGTACTTC
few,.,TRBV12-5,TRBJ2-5,CAAGGGLEETQYF,TGTGCTGCTGGGGGCGGGCTGGAAGAGACCCAGTACTTC
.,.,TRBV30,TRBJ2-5,CAFSKSGMRQTQYF,TGTGCCTTTTCAAAGTCCGGGATGAGACAGACCCAGTACTTC
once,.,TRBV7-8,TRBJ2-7,CASSFTGTFYEQYF,TGTGCCAGCAGCTTTACCGGGACTTTCTACGAGCAGTACTTC
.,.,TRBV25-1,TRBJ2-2,CASSGTGTTNTGELFF,TGTGCCAGCAGTGGTACCGGGACAACGAACACCGGGGAGCTGTTTTTT
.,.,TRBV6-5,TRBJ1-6,CASSYSRSSYNSPLHF,TGTGCCAGCAGTTACTCGAGGAGCTCCTATAATTCACCCCTCCACTTT
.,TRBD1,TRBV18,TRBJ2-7,CASSRDRGYEQYF,TGTGCCAGCTCACGTGACAGGGGCTACGAGCAGTACTTC
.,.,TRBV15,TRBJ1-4,CATSRDSGVNEKLFF,TGTGCCACCAGCAGAGATTCAGGGGTGAATGAAAAACTGTTTTTT
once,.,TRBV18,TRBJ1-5,CASSLDSAQPQHF,TGTGCCAGCTCACTCGACTCCGCTCAGCCCCAGCATTTT
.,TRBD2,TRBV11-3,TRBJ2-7,CASSPSGGPYEQYF,TGTGCCAGCAGCCCCAGCGGGGGGCCCTACGAGCAGTACTTC
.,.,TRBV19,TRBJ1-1,CASSIVHKTEAFF,TGTGCCAGTAGTATAGTTCACAAAACGGAAGCTTTCTTT
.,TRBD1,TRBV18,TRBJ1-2,CASSPPTGQGNYGYTF,TGTGCCAGCTCACCCCCAACGGGACAGGGAAACTATGGCTACACCTTC
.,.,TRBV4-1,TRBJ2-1,CASSQVNPGEQFF,TGCGCCAGCAGCCAAGTCAATCCGGGTGAGCAGTTCTTC
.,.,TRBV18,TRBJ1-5,CASSLRSNQPQHF,TGTGCCAGCTCACTGAGAAGCAATCAGCCCCAGCATTTT
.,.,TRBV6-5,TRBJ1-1,CASSPFREWDTEAFF,TGTGCCAGCAGTCCTTTCAGGGAATGGGACACTGAAGCTTTCTTT
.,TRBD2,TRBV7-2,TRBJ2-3,CASSLEGLAGVTTDTQYF,TGTGCCAGCAGCTTAGAGGGACTAGCGGGGGTGACCACAGATACGCAGTATTTT
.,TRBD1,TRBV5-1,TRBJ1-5,CASSLGDSGGNQPQHF,TGCGCCAGCAGCTTGGGGGACAGCGGCGGCAATCAGCCCCAGCATTTT
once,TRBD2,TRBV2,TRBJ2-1,CASKSGANNEQFF,TGTGCCAGCAAAAGCGGGGCGAACAATGAGCAGTTCTTC
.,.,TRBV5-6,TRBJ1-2,CASSLGRSYYGYTF,TGTGCCAGCAGCTTGGGTCGCAGTTACTATGGCTACACCTTC
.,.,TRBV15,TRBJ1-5,CATSSPAQPQHF,TGTGCCACCAGCTCCCCAGCGCAGCCCCAGCATTTT
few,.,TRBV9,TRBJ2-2,CASSVSGANTGELFF,TGTGCCAGCAGCGTCTCGGGAGCAAACACCGGGGAGCTGTTTTTT
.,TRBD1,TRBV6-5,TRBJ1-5,CASSGTEGQPQHF,TGTGCCAGCAGTGGGACAGAAGGTCAGCCCCAGCATTTT
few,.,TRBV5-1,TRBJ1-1,CASSSPGAEAFF,TGCGCCAGCAGCTCCCCGGGGGCTGAAGCTTTCTTT
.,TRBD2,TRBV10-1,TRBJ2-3,CASSEVGLDSDTQYF,TGCGCCAGCAGTGAGGTCGGACTAGATTCAGATACGCAGTATTTT
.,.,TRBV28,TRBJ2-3,CASSRGTQGIYWAPDTQYF,TGTGCCAGCAGTCGGGGGACACAGGGGATCTACTGGGCCCCTGATACGCAGTATTTT